This section outlines one T cell receptor (beta chain) sequence together with its context. This record belongs to a study of technical replicates of blood from several donors. Profiled with immunoSEQ multiplex PCR; TCRdb holds only in-frame clones, not every one. The data show some 90,000 clones, 85% to 95% seen once. Sequenced material: T cells isolated from PBMCs. The source of this sequence is a human donor in good health.

The CDR3 protein is CASRAGTGYKVGSGNTIYF. CDR3 sequence (DNA): TGTGCCAGCAGGGCCGGGACAGGGTATAAAGTGGGCTCTGGAAACACCATATATTTT. The chain recombines TRBV5-8 with TRBJ1-3, with 9 nucleotides matching TRBD1. Germline V gene lookup returns CDR1 SGHTS and CDR2 YDEGEE. The ends lost 5 bases at V and 0 bases at J; junction bases unmatched: 15. The CDR3 contains 19 residues.